The rows below give T cell receptor beta chains drawn from one sample of a study of T cell repertoires in cytomegalovirus infection. Via MiXCR, TCRdb re-called the reads, giving one row per CDR3 protein. The sample has about 140,000 distinct CDR3 sequences, 5.5% to 7% seen once; the top ten hold around 17%. The sequenced sample was PBMCs. The receptors derive from a human donor in good health (CMV status not recorded). Some clones in this sample may be carry-over from other donors' samples. CDR3s include the opening cysteine and the closing phenylalanine or tryptophan. Each record gives: clone size, V gene, D gene, J gene, CDR3 DNA, CDR3 protein. A D gene is named only where the DNA matches it firmly. The size entry is marked missing in some rows and otherwise reads once, few, many or a size class.

few	TRBV5-6	TRBD1	TRBJ1-2	TGTGCCAGCAGCCCTAAACAGGGGGTACTAGGCTACACCTTC	CASSPKQGVLGYTF
few	TRBV20-1	NA	TRBJ2-1	TGCAGTGCTAGAGATATACCCGCATTTTGGGGTCGTGGGGACTACAATGAGCAGTTCTTC	CSARDIPAFWGRGDYNEQFF
many	TRBV12-5	NA	TRBJ2-1	TGTGCTAGTGGTTTGGAGGCCCAACGGAGCGAGCAGTTCTTC	CASGLEAQRSEQFF
NA	TRBV28	TRBD1	TRBJ2-5	TGTGCCAGCAGCCTGAGCCAATACCGGGACAGGACTCTTGGGGAAGAGACCCAGTACTTC	CASSLSQYRDRTLGEETQYF
many	TRBV7-7	NA	TRBJ2-3	TGTGCCAGCAGCTTAAATCCGGGATCCAGCACAGATACGCAGTATTTT	CASSLNPGSSTDTQYF
few	TRBV20-1	NA	TRBJ1-1	TGCAGTGCTAGAGATCTGGGGGTTGGGGGCACTGAAGCTTTCTTT	CSARDLGVGGTEAFF
many	TRBV5-1	TRBD1	TRBJ2-5	TGCGCCAGCAGCTTGGGGGACAGGGGAGGAGAGACCCAGTACTTC	CASSLGDRGGETQYF
many	TRBV7-3	NA	TRBJ2-7	TGTGCCAGCTCGCCCGGGGCCGGGGTGCAGTACTTC	CASSPGAGVQYF
NA	TRBV29-1	TRBD1	TRBJ1-2	TGCAGCGTTGTAGGGACAGGGAACTATGGCTACACCTTC	CSVVGTGNYGYTF
few	TRBV25-1	NA	TRBJ1-5	TGTGCCAGCAGTGCGCCCGGGGGGACTCAGCCCCAGCATTTT	CASSAPGGTQPQHF
many	TRBV7-8	NA	TRBJ1-1	TGTGCCAGCAGCTTAGCTAGGGGGGGACCTGAAGCTTTCTTT	CASSLARGGPEAFF
few	TRBV10-3	TRBD2	TRBJ2-6	TGTGCCATCCGGGGGGTCGGGGCCAACGTCCTGACTTTC	CAIRGVGANVLTF
many	TRBV5-1	TRBD1	TRBJ2-5	TGCGCCAGCAGCCCAAGGGACAGGGGAGAAGAGACCCAGTACTTC	CASSPRDRGEETQYF
many	TRBV7-2	TRBD1	TRBJ2-1	TGTGCCAGCACCATATTAGAGCCGCGAGAGACAGGGACGATAAATGAGCAGTTCTTC	CASTILEPRETGTINEQFF